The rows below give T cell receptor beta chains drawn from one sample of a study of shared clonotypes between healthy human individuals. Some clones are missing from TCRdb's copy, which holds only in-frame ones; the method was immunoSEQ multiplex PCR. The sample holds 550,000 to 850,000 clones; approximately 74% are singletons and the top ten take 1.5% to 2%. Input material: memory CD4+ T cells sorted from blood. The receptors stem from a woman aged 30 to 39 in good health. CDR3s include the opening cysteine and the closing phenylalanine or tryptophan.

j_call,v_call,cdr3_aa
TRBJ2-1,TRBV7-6,CASSFNPPSGSLEQFF
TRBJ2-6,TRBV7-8,CASRSSGANVLTF
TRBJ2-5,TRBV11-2,CASSLNGETQYF
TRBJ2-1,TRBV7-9,CASSPTRRRNEQFF
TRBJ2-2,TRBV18,CASSPPDPTGELFF
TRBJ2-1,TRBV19,CASTTPGGDEQFF
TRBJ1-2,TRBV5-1,CASSEDGNYGYTF
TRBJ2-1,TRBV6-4,CASSDELAGKQFF
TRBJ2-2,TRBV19,CASSSLAGGGYTGELFF
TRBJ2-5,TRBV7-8,CASSPRTGLQETQYF